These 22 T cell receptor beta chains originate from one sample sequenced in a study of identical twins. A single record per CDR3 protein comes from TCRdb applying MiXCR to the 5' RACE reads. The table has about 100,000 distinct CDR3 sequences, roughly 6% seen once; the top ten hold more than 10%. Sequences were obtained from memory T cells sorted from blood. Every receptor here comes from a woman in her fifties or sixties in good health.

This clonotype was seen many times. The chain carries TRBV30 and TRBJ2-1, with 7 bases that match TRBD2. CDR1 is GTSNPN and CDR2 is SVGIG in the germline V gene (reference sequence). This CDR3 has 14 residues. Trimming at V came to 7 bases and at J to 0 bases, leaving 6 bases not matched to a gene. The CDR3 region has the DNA TGTGCCTTTAGCGGCGGGAGCTCCTACAATGAGCAGTTCTTC. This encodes CAFSGGSSYNEQFF.

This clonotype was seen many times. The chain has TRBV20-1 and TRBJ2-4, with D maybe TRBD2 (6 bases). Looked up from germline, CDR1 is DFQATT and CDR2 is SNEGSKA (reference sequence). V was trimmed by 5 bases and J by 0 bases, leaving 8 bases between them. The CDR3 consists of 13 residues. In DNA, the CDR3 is TGCAGTGCTTTGGAGGGAGCCAAAAACATTCAGTACTTC. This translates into CSALEGAKNIQYF.

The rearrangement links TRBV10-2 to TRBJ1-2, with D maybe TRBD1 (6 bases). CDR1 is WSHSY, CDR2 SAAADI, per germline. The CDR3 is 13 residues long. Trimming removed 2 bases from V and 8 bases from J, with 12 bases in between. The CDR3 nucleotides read TGCGCCAGCAGTGAGGGGGGGGCGCGGGGCTACACCTTC. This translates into CASSEGGARGYTF.

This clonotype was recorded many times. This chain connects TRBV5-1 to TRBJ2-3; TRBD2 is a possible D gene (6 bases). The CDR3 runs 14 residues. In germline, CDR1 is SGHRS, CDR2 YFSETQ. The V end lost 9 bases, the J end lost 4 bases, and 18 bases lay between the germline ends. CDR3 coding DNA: TGCGCCACCAGACAGTCGGAGGGTGCAGATACGCAGTATTTT. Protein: CATRQSEGADTQYF.

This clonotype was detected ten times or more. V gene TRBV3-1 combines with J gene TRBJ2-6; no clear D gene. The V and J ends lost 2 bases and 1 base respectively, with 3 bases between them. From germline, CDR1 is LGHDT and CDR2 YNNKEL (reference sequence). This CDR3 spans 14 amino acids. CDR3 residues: CASSQRSGANVLTF. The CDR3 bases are TGTGCCAGCAGCCAAAGGTCTGGGGCCAACGTCCTGACTTTC. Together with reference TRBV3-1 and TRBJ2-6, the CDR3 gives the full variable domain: DTAVSQTPKYLVTQMGNDKSIKCEQNLGHDTMYWYKQDSKKFLKIMFSYNNKELIINETVPNRFSPKSPDKAHLNLHINSLELGDSAVYFCASSQRSGANVLTFGAGSRLTVL.

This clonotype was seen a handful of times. The CDR3: CASSEASGSSYEQYF. In DNA form, the CDR3 reads TGTGCCAGCAGTGAAGCAAGCGGGAGCTCCTACGAGCAGTACTTC. The rearrangement joins TRBV6-1 to TRBJ2-7; TRBD2 matches at 8 bases. This CDR3 comprises 15 residues. CDR1 is MNHNS, CDR2 SASEGT, per germline. V dropped 0 bases and J dropped 0; count of bases not matched to a gene: 1.

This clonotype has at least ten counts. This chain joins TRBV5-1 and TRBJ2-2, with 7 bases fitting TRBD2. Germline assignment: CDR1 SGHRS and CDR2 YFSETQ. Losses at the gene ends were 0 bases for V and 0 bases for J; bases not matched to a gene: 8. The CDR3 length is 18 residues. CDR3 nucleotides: TGCGCCAGCAGCTTGGTGGCCGCGGGAGCTTCGAACACCGGGGAGCTGTTTTTT. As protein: CASSLVAAGASNTGELFF.

Here the CDR3 DNA reads TGCGCCAGCAGTCGGGCTAGCGGGCGAGGGTCGGGTGAGCAGTTCTTC. Its protein product is CASSRASGRGSGEQFF. V is TRBV10-2 and J is TRBJ2-1; TRBD2 matches at 8 bases. The junction had 15 bases not matched to a gene; V was cut back by 5 bases and J by 9 bases. CDR1 WSHSY and CDR2 SAAADI come from the germline V gene. The CDR3 extends over 16 amino acids.

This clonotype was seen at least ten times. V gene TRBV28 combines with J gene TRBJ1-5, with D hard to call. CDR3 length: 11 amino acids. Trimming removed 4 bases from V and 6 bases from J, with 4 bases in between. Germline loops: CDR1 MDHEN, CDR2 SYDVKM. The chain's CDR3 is CASSYRQPQHF. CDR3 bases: TGTGCCAGCAGTTATCGTCAGCCCCAGCATTTT.

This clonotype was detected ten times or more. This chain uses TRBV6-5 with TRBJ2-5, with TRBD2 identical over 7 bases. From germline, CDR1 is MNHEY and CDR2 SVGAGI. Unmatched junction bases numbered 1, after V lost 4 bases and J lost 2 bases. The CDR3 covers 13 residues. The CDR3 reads CASSWTSQETQYF. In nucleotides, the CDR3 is TGTGCCAGCAGTTGGACTAGTCAAGAGACCCAGTACTTC.

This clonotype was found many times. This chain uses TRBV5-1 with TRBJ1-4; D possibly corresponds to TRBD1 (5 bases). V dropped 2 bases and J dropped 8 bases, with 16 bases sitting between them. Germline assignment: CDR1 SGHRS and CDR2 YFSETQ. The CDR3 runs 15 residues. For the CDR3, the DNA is TGCGCCAGCAGCTTTATTTCTTCAGGGTCCGAAAAACTGTTTTTT. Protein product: CASSFISSGSEKLFF.

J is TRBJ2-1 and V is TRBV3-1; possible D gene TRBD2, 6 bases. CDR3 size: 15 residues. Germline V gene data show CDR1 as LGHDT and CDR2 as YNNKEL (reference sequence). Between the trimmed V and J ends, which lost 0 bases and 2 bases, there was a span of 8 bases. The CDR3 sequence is CASSQDSGTYNEQFF. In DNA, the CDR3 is TGTGCCAGCAGCCAAGATAGCGGCACCTACAATGAGCAGTTCTTC.

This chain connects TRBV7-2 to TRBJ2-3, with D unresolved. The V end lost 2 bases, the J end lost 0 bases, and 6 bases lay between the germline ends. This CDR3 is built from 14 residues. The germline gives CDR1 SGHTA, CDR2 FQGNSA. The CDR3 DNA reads TGTGCCAGCAGCTTAACGCTCAGCACAGATACGCAGTATTTT. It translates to CASSLTLSTDTQYF. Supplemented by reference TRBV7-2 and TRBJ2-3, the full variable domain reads GAGVSQSPSNKVTEKGKDVELRCDPISGHTALYWYRQSLGQGLEFLIYFQGNSAPDKSGLPSDRFSAERTGGSVSTLTIQRTQQEDSAVYLCASSLTLSTDTQYFGPGTRLTVL.

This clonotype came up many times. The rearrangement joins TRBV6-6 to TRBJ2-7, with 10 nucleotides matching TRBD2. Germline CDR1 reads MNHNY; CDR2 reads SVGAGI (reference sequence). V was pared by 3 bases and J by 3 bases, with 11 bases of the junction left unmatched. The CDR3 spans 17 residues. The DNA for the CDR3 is TGTGCCAGCAGTTATAGTAACCTTCTAGCGGGAGTCTACGAGCAGTACTTC. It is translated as CASSYSNLLAGVYEQYF.

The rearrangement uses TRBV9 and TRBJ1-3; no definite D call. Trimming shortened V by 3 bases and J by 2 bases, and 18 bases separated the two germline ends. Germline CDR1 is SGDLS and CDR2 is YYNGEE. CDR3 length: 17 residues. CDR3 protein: CASSDTGSEVPGNTIYF. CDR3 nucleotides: TGTGCCAGCAGCGATACGGGATCCGAAGTCCCTGGAAACACCATATATTTT. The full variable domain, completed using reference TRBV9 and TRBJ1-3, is DSGVTQTPKHLITATGQRVTLRCSPRSGDLSVYWYQQSLDQGLQFLIQYYNGEERAKGNILERFSAQQFPDLHSELNLSSLELGDSALYFCASSDTGSEVPGNTIYFGEGSWLTVV.

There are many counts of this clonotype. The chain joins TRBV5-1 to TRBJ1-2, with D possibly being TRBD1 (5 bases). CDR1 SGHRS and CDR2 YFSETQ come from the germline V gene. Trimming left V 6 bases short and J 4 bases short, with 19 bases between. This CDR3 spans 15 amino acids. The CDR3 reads CASTSTGGSSYGYTF. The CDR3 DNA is TGCGCCAGCACGTCAACAGGAGGGTCTAGCTATGGCTACACCTTC.

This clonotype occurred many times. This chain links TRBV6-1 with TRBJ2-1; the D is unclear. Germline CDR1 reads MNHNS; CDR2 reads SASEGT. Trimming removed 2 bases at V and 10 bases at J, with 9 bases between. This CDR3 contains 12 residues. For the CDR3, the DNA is TGTGCCAGCAGTGAACTCCAACGGGAGCAGTTCTTC. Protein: CASSELQREQFF.

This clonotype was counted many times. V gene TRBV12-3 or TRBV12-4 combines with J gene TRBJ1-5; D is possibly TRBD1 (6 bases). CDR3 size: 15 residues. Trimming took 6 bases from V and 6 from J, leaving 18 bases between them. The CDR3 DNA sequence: TGTGCCAGCAGCCAAAAGGAGGGGGGGGGTCAGCCCCAGCATTTT. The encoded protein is CASSQKEGGGQPQHF.

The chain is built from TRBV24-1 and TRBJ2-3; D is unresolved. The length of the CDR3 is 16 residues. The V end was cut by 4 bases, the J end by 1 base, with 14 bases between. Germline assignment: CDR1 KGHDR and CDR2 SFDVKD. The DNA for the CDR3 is TGTGCCACCAGTGACTCGACATCCCCTGGCACAGATACGCAGTATTTT. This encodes CATSDSTSPGTDTQYF.

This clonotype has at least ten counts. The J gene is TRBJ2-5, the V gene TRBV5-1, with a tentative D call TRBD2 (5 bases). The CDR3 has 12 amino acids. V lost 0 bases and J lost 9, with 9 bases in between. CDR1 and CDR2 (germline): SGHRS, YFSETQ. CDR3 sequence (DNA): TGCGCCAGCAGCTTGGACCCCGGGGCCCAGTACTTC. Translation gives CASSLDPGAQYF.

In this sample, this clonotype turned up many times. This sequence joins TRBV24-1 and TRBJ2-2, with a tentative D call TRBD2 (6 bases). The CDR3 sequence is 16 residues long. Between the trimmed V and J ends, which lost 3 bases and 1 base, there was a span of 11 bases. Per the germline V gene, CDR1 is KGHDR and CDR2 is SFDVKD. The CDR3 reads CATSDAGPENTGELFF. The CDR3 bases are TGTGCCACCAGTGATGCGGGACCTGAGAACACCGGGGAGCTGTTTTTT.

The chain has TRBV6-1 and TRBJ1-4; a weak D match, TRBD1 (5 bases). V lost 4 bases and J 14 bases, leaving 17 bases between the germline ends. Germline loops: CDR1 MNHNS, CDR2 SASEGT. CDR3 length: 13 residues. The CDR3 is CASSGFRGTSLFF. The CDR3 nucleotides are TGTGCCAGCAGTGGCTTCCGCGGGACCTCGCTGTTTTTT.